This TCR beta chain was recovered during a study of cytomegalovirus exposure and HLA in healthy donors. The V and J ends lost 5 bases and 4 bases, in that order; junction bases with no gene match: 7. The CDR3 is 14 amino acids. CDR1 is MNHEY and CDR2 is SVGAGI in the germline V gene. The PCR used 60 Vbeta and 13 Jbeta primers. Clones were read by immunoSEQ multiplex PCR, and TCRdb kept only the in-frame ones, dropping some. The sample carries 100,000 to 150,000 clones, about two thirds recorded once. This TCR was recovered from a human donor in good health. V gene TRBV6-5 combines with J gene TRBJ1-2; 7 bases align to TRBD1. The specimen sequenced was PBMCs. The CDR3, as DNA: TGTGCCAGCAGTGAAGTAGGGGACAGCTATGGCTACACCTTC. Residues: CASSEVGDSYGYTF.